A single sample is the source of the 27 T cell receptor beta chains below, sequenced in a study of shared clonotypes between healthy human individuals. The protocol was immunoSEQ multiplex PCR, while the TCRdb copy is restricted to in-frame clones and leaves out a portion. Of approximately 2.1 million clones listed, approximately 95% are singletons. The sample comprised naive CD4+ T cells from PBMCs. Subset denoted: CD45RA+ positively selected. These receptors originate from a man younger than 30 in good health. Some clones in this sample may be carry-over from other donors' samples.

The rearrangement joins TRBV4-1 to TRBJ1-5; D unresolved. V was cut by 0 bases and J by 9 bases, with 15 bases left in between. The CDR3 length is 15 residues. Germline values: CDR1 MGHRA, CDR2 YSYEKL. Here the CDR3 DNA reads TGCGCCAGCAGCCAAGATTGGCGGTCGACGTCGCCCCAGCATTTT. Translated, it gives CASSQDWRSTSPQHF.

The chain combines TRBV29-1 with TRBJ2-2; D not certain. V dropped 4 bases and J dropped 4 bases, with 10 bases sitting between them. This CDR3 region has 13 residues. The germline CDR1 and CDR2 sequences are SQVTM and ANQGSEA. CDR3 DNA sequence: TGCAGCGTTGCTTTTCGGCTCACCGGGGAGCTGTTTTTT. This translates into CSVAFRLTGELFF.

Regarding this clone: The sample holds other DNA sequences that translate to the same CDR3. This chain links TRBV2 with TRBJ2-3, with D unresolved. The CDR3 is 12 residues long. Deletions cut 6 bases from V and 2 bases from J, with 6 bases between. Looked up from germline, CDR1 is SNHLY and CDR2 is FYNNEI. The CDR3, as DNA: TGTGCCAGCAGAACATCCACAGATACGCAGTATTTT. It specifies CASRTSTDTQYF.

This rearrangement joins TRBV29-1 to TRBJ1-1; a weak D match, TRBD1 (6 bases). CDR1 and CDR2 from the germline V gene are SQVTM and ANQGSEA. The CDR3 sequence is 11 residues long. The V end lost 4 bases, the J end lost 8 bases, and 11 bases lay between the germline ends. CDR3 nucleotide sequence: TGCAGCGTTGCAGGGGCATACGAAGCTTTCTTT. Its translation: CSVAGAYEAFF.

This rearrangement joins TRBV5-1 to TRBJ2-5, with 9 bases that match TRBD1. The CDR3 extends over 16 amino acids. The ends lost 0 bases at V and 0 bases at J; junction bases unmatched: 3. Germline CDR1 reads SGHRS; CDR2 reads YFSETQ. CDR3 bases: TGCGCCAGCAGCTTGGGACAGGGGGTATACCAAGAGACCCAGTACTTC. It encodes CASSLGQGVYQETQYF.

The gene calls are TRBV6-5 and TRBJ1-5, with D maybe TRBD1 (6 bases). Germline V lookup: CDR1 MNHEY, CDR2 SVGAGI. CDR3 length: 14 amino acids. Trimming removed 6 bases from V and 6 bases from J, with 15 bases in between. CDR3 nucleotides: TGTGCCAGCAGCCGCCTACAGGGAAGTCAGCCCCAGCATTTT. Its protein product is CASSRLQGSQPQHF.

The chain combines TRBV15 with TRBJ1-2; D not certain. Germline CDR1 reads LNHNV; CDR2 reads YYDKDF (reference sequence). V was cut by 6 bases and J by 2 bases, with 10 bases left in between. This CDR3 is 13 amino acids long. This CDR3 is CATRESANYGYTF. CDR3 sequence (DNA): TGTGCCACCAGGGAGTCGGCCAACTATGGCTACACCTTC.

The V and J genes are TRBV5-8 and TRBJ1-3; 7 nucleotides line up with TRBD1. The ends lost 1 base at V and 0 bases at J; junction bases unmatched: 7. Germline V CDR1 and CDR2: SGHTS, YDEGEE. The CDR3 extends over 17 amino acids. This CDR3 is CASSLRGGSGSGNTIYF. CDR3 in DNA: TGTGCCAGCAGCTTGCGAGGGGGCTCGGGCTCTGGAAACACCATATATTTT.

The chain is built from TRBV28 and TRBJ1-4; 11 bases fit TRBD1. V lost 7 bases and J lost 6; bases outside the gene matches: 4. This CDR3 has 14 amino acids. In germline, CDR1 is MDHEN, CDR2 SYDVKM. The CDR3 nucleotides read TGTGCCAGCACCCGGGACAGGGGGTATGAAAAACTGTTTTTT. Translation gives CASTRDRGYEKLFF.

The sample holds one count of this clone. The CDR3 reads CASSFSPGGEAFF. CDR3 in DNA: TGTGCCAGCAGTTTTTCACCCGGGGGGGAAGCTTTCTTT. The chain has TRBV28 and TRBJ1-1, with a weak D call TRBD1 (5 bases). The CDR3 is 13 amino acids. V lost 3 bases to trimming and J lost 8 bases, with 13 bases between them. Germline CDR1 and CDR2: MDHEN and SYDVKM.

The chain is built from TRBV5-6 and TRBJ2-3; 9 bases line up with TRBD1. V shed 4 bases and J 0 bases; nucleotides not matched to a gene: 6. This CDR3 is 16 amino acids long. Germline V gene lookup returns CDR1 SGHDT and CDR2 YYEEEE. The CDR3 region has the DNA TGTGCCAGCAGCCGGGGGACAGGGACTAGCACAGATACGCAGTATTTT. It encodes CASSRGTGTSTDTQYF.

V usage is TRBV27 and J usage is TRBJ2-3, with 10 bases matching TRBD2. The V gene end was trimmed by 5 bases and the J gene end by 1 base; junction bases not matched to a gene: 12. The CDR3 runs 18 residues. Germline CDR1 reads MNHEY; CDR2 reads SMNVEV (reference sequence). DNA of the CDR3: TGTGCCAGCAGTCGGGGCTACCTAGCGGGAGCGGGCACAGATACGCAGTATTTT. Protein sequence: CASSRGYLAGAGTDTQYF.

The chain links TRBV30 to TRBJ2-1, with 12 nucleotides matching TRBD2. This CDR3 region has 14 residues. Germline V CDR1 and CDR2: GTSNPN, SVGIG (reference sequence). V was pared by 0 bases and J by 12 bases, with 6 bases of the junction left unmatched. The CDR3 DNA follows: TGTGCCTGGAGTGTACTAGCGGGAGGTTTGGCGCAGTTCTTC. Its protein product is CAWSVLAGGLAQFF.

This chain uses TRBV13 with TRBJ2-5; D remains unclear. The V gene lost 5 bases and the J gene lost 6 bases, with 13 bases spanning the gap. The CDR3 is made up of 13 amino acids. CDR1 PRHDT and CDR2 FYEKMQ come from the germline V gene (reference sequence). CDR3 loop: CASSSGRPQTQYF. For the CDR3, the DNA is TGTGCCAGCAGCAGTGGACGGCCGCAGACCCAGTACTTC.

The gene calls are TRBV4-1 and TRBJ2-5, with D perhaps assigned TRBD1 or TRBD2 (6 bases each). Trimming removed 0 bases at V and 5 bases at J, with 10 bases between. Germline V gene data show CDR1 as MGHRA and CDR2 as YSYEKL. CDR3 length: 14 amino acids. The CDR3 DNA follows: TGCGCCAGCAGCCAAGATGGGGGGCTGGAGACCCAGTACTTC. It specifies CASSQDGGLETQYF.

The genes are TRBV4-1 and TRBJ2-2; maybe TRBD2 (6 bases). Deletions cut 2 bases from V and 3 bases from J, with 13 bases between. The CDR3 runs 16 residues. Germline-derived CDR1 and CDR2 are MGHRA and YSYEKL. CDR3 residues: CASSQRGGMDTGELFF. DNA of the CDR3: TGCGCCAGCAGCCAACGGGGCGGGATGGACACCGGGGAGCTGTTTTTT.

J is TRBJ2-7 and V is TRBV5-1; tentatively, D is TRBD2 (7 bases). Germline lookup yields CDR1 SGHRS and CDR2 YFSETQ. This CDR3 comprises 16 residues. V was trimmed by 0 bases and J by 4 bases, leaving 17 bases between them. The CDR3 DNA is TGCGCCAGCAGCTTGGACCGGGGGGCGGGCCTTTACGAGCAGTACTTC. Protein: CASSLDRGAGLYEQYF.

The chain is built from TRBV5-4 and TRBJ2-5, with unresolved D. The CDR3 contains 13 residues. Germline assignment: CDR1 SGHNT and CDR2 YYREEE (reference sequence). With 4 bases removed from V and 1 base from J, the gap between germline ends came to 8 bases. CDR3 coding DNA: TGTGCCAGCAGCCCCCCTTCCCAAGAGACCCAGTACTTC. It is translated as CASSPPSQETQYF.

The rearrangement links TRBV2 to TRBJ1-1, with D unresolved. The CDR3 is 13 amino acids. The germline V and J ends were trimmed by 6 bases and 0 bases, with 8 bases remaining between them. The germline CDR1 and CDR2 sequences are SNHLY and FYNNEI. Here the CDR3 reads CASRQPMNTEAFF. The CDR3 DNA is TGTGCCAGCAGACAGCCCATGAACACTGAAGCTTTCTTT.

This chain links TRBV5-4 with TRBJ2-5; D might be TRBD1 or TRBD2, each matching 6 bases. Between the trimmed V and J ends, which lost 0 bases and 4 bases, there was a span of 22 bases. Germline CDR1 and CDR2: SGHNT and YYREEE (reference sequence). CDR3 length: 18 residues. CDR3: CASSLARGRTGLGETQYF. CDR3 nucleotide sequence: TGTGCCAGCAGCTTGGCCCGGGGGCGGACCGGACTTGGAGAGACCCAGTACTTC.

This clone was picked up one time. The CDR3 protein is CASSDRRYPYNEQFF. The DNA for the CDR3 is TGTGCCAGCAGTGATCGGCGGTACCCCTACAATGAGCAGTTCTTC. The V gene is TRBV2, the J gene TRBJ2-1; D is unclear. V lost 3 bases and J lost 2, with 11 bases in between. The CDR3 is made up of 15 amino acids. Germline V CDR1 and CDR2: SNHLY, FYNNEI. Supplemented by reference TRBV2 and TRBJ2-1, the full variable domain reads EPEVTQTPSHQVTQMGQEVILRCVPISNHLYFYWYRQILGQKVEFLVSFYNNEISEKSEIFDDQFSVERPDGSNFTLKIRSTKLEDSAMYFCASSDRRYPYNEQFFGPGTRLTVL.

This chain joins TRBV5-1 and TRBJ2-3; D unresolved. The germline gives CDR1 SGHRS, CDR2 YFSETQ. V was clipped by 4 bases and J by 5 bases, with 14 bases between them. This CDR3 is built from 14 residues. CDR3 protein: CASSPEPPGDTQYF. The CDR3 DNA reads TGCGCCAGCAGCCCAGAACCTCCCGGAGATACGCAGTATTTT.

As regards this clone: The sample holds other DNA sequences that translate to the same CDR3. The genes are TRBV18 and TRBJ2-3, with unresolved D. Trimming took 2 bases from V and 4 from J, leaving 4 bases between them. The CDR3 spans 12 residues. Germline V gives CDR1 KGHSH, CDR2 LQKENI. The CDR3 DNA reads TGTGCCAGCTCACCATCTTCAGATACGCAGTATTTT. As protein: CASSPSSDTQYF. The complete variable domain, with remaining parts taken from reference TRBV18 and TRBJ2-3, reads NAGVMQNPRHLVRRRGQEARLRCSPMKGHSHVYWYRQLPEEGLKFMVYLQKENIIDESGMPKERFSAEFPKEGPSILRIQQVVRGDSAAYFCASSPSSDTQYFGPGTRLTVL.

The V gene is TRBV28, the J gene TRBJ2-7; D uncertain. Trimming left V 9 bases short and J 1 base short, with 10 bases between. This CDR3 contains 12 residues. In germline, CDR1 is MDHEN, CDR2 SYDVKM. This CDR3 is CASFHSSYEQYF. The CDR3 DNA is TGTGCCAGTTTCCACAGTTCCTACGAGCAGTACTTC.

The gene calls are TRBV6-5 and TRBJ2-7; no clear D. Germline CDR1 is MNHEY and CDR2 is SVGAGI. CDR3 length: 14 amino acids. V was shortened by 0 bases and J by 2 bases, with 8 bases between the two germline ends. Written as DNA, the CDR3 is TGTGCCAGCAGTTACTCGATGCAAACCTACGAGCAGTACTTC. Protein product: CASSYSMQTYEQYF.

This clone has only one observation. The chain uses TRBV29-1 and TRBJ2-5; 7 bases fit TRBD1. J was trimmed by 3 bases and V by 7 bases; bases with no gene match: 8. CDR1 and CDR2 (germline): SQVTM, ANQGSEA. The CDR3 has 13 amino acids. CDR3 DNA sequence: TGCAGCGCCGAGGGGGCCTACGAAGAGACCCAGTACTTC. Translating gives CSAEGAYEETQYF.

The chain carries TRBV5-1 and TRBJ2-5; 8 bases map to TRBD1. CDR1 is SGHRS, CDR2 YFSETQ, per germline. The CDR3 covers 15 residues. The J segment lost 2 bases and the V segment lost 6 bases, leaving 9 bases of the junction unmatched. CDR3 in amino acids: CASTSGQVYQETQYF. The CDR3 DNA follows: TGCGCCAGCACCTCGGGACAGGTCTATCAAGAGACCCAGTACTTC. Combining the CDR3 with reference TRBV5-1 and TRBJ2-5 gives the whole variable domain KAGVTQTPRYLIKTRGQQVTLSCSPISGHRSVSWYQQTPGQGLQFLFEYFSETQRNKGNFPGRFSGRQFSNSRSEMNVSTLELGDSALYLCASTSGQVYQETQYFGPGTRLLVL.